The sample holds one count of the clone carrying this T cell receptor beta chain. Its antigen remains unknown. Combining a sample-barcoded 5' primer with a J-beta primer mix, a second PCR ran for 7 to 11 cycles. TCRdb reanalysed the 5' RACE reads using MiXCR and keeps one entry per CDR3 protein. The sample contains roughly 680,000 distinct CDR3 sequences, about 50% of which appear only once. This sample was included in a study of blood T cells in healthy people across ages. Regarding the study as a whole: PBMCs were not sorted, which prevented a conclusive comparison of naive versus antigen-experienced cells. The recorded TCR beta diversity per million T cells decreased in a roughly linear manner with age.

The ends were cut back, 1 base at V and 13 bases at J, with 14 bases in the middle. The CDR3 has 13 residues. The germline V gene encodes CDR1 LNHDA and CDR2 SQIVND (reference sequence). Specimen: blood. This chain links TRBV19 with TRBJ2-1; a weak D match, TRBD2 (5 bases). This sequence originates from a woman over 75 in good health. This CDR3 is CASSIGAEGPQFF. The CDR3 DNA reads TGTGCCAGTAGTATAGGGGCTGAGGGTCCCCAGTTCTTC. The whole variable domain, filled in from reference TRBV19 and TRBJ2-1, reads DGGITQSPKYLFRKEGQNVTLSCEQNLNHDAMYWYRQDPGQGLRLIYYSQIVNDFQKGDIAEGYSVSREKKESFPLTVTSAQKNPTAFYLCASSIGAEGPQFFGPGTRLTVL.